This T cell receptor beta chain was retrieved from a study of blood T cell repertoires in COVID-19. Enrollment of patients from Seattle took place during active infection, with longitudinal follow-up. The germline gives CDR1 LNHDA, CDR2 SQIVND (reference sequence). The CDR3 totals 11 residues. V lost 9 bases and J 8 bases, leaving 13 bases between the germline ends. Authors' analysis steps: Counts of nucleated cells, estimated from reference gene primer amplification, were obtained. Assay used: immunoSEQ multiplex PCR; TCRdb lists only in-frame clones, some missing. V and J calls plus clone size are reproduced from that table; the DNA served to infer D and trimming. The sample lists 150,000 to 200,000 clones, around 85% occurring once.

The V call is TRBV19, the J call TRBJ1-1; D possibly corresponds to TRBD1 (6 bases). Sequencing was carried out using peripheral blood. The receptor was derived from a man older than 75 with COVID-19, enrolled during active disease. For the CDR3, the DNA is TGTGCCAGCAAAGACAGGCACGAAGCTTTCTTT. Its translation: CASKDRHEAFF.